The 25 T cell receptor beta chains in this list originate from one sample, sequenced in a study of blood T cells in healthy people across ages. Sample-barcoded 5' priming and a J-beta primer mix drove a second PCR of about 6 to 12 cycles. TCRdb reprocessed the 5' RACE reads with MiXCR, giving one entry per CDR3 protein. The sample carries approximately 1,000,000 distinct CDR3 sequences, over 35% recorded once. Sequenced input: blood. The receptors were gathered from a woman aged 60-75 years in good health.

V is TRBV7-8 and J is TRBJ2-1, with D perhaps being TRBD1 or TRBD2 (5 bases each). This CDR3 contains 16 residues. V dropped 4 bases and J dropped 4 bases, with 17 bases sitting between them. CDR1 is SGHVS and CDR2 is FQNEAQ in the germline V gene. DNA for the CDR3: TGTGCCAGCAGCTCTACTGAGCTTGGGGGATACAATGAGCAGTTCTTC. Encoded protein: CASSSTELGGYNEQFF.

This clonotype was counted a few times. The chain uses TRBV6-5 and TRBJ2-5; 7 bases align to TRBD2. Trimming cost V 0 bases and J 4 bases; bases outside gene matches: 5. The CDR3 consists of 15 residues. Germline loops: CDR1 MNHEY, CDR2 SVGAGI. CDR3 nucleotides: TGTGCCAGCAGTTACTCGTTTTCTAGCGGAGAGACCCAGTACTTC. Residues: CASSYSFSSGETQYF.

J is TRBJ1-6 and V is TRBV6-2 or TRBV6-3, with D unresolved. Trimming stripped 1 base from V and 14 bases from J, with 9 bases between. Germline loops: CDR1 MNHEY, CDR2 SVGEGT. The CDR3 sequence is 12 residues long. The CDR3 here is CASSYWGSTLHF. The CDR3, as DNA: TGTGCCAGCAGTTACTGGGGATCAACCCTCCACTTT.

The rearrangement joins TRBV20-1 to TRBJ2-5; TRBD1 agrees at 8 bases. This CDR3 spans 13 amino acids. Germline CDR1 reads DFQATT; CDR2 reads SNEGSKA (reference sequence). V was clipped by 6 bases and J by 4 bases; unmatched bases: 7. The CDR3 DNA sequence: TGCAGTGCAGGACAGGGTACCAGAGAGACCCAGTACTTC. Its protein is CSAGQGTRETQYF.

The chain links TRBV27 to TRBJ2-1, with TRBD2 matching over 12 bases. Germline trimming cut 6 bases from V and 7 bases from J; bases unmatched to any gene: 10. Germline V CDR1 and CDR2: MNHEY, SMNVEV (reference sequence). CDR3 size: 16 residues. CDR3: CASSQGLAGSGNEQFF. The CDR3 DNA reads TGTGCCAGCAGCCAGGGACTAGCGGGTAGTGGAAATGAGCAGTTCTTC.

This clonotype was detected only a few times. The chain links TRBV29-1 to TRBJ2-1, with D unclear. This CDR3 contains 12 residues. V lost 8 bases, J lost 9 bases, and 17 bases lay in between. Germline V gene data show CDR1 as SQVTM and CDR2 as ANQGSEA. CDR3 nucleotides: TGCAGCCCATTGAGTCTAGTAGGTGAGCAGTTCTTC. Residues: CSPLSLVGEQFF.

This clonotype turned up a few times. The rearrangement uses TRBV7-8 and TRBJ1-5; TRBD1 might be the D (6 bases). Trimming pared 5 bases from V and 4 bases from J, leaving 15 bases between. Looked up from germline, CDR1 is SGHVS and CDR2 is FQNEAQ. The CDR3 is 15 amino acids. In DNA, the CDR3 is TGTGCCAGCAGCCTGAATCTACAGGGAAATCAGCCCCAGCATTTT. Protein: CASSLNLQGNQPQHF.

A few counts support this clonotype. The chain combines TRBV10-2 with TRBJ2-3; D may be TRBD2 (5 bases). Trimming removed 3 bases from V and 0 bases from J, with 10 bases in between. The CDR3 runs to 15 residues. Germline V gives CDR1 WSHSY, CDR2 SAAADI. Here the CDR3 reads CASSDDGLSTDTQYF. The CDR3 nucleotides are TGCGCCAGCAGTGATGACGGACTCAGCACAGATACGCAGTATTTT.

The chain recombines TRBV20-1 with TRBJ2-5; 8 nucleotides line up with TRBD1. Germline V lookup: CDR1 DFQATT, CDR2 SNEGSKA (reference sequence). The CDR3 contains 14 residues. The V segment lost 4 bases and the J segment 4 bases; nucleotides outside the gene matches: 8. CDR3 sequence (DNA): TGCAGTGCTAAGCGGACAGGGTGGGGAGAGACCCAGTACTTC. This sequence encodes CSAKRTGWGETQYF.

The chain recombines TRBV5-1 with TRBJ1-1; 9 bases fit TRBD1. J was trimmed by 3 bases and V by 2 bases; bases with no gene match: 2. The CDR3 totals 14 residues. Germline CDR1 is SGHRS and CDR2 is YFSETQ. DNA of the CDR3: TGCGCCAGCAGCTTAAGGACAGGGGACACTGAAGCTTTCTTT. Translation gives CASSLRTGDTEAFF.

The sample holds a few counts of this clonotype. This chain uses TRBV24-1 with TRBJ2-3; the match to TRBD2 covers 8 bases. CDR1 is KGHDR, CDR2 SFDVKD, per germline. V shed 5 bases, J shed 4 bases, and the junction held 7 bases outside the gene matches. The CDR3 runs to 15 residues. The CDR3 here is CATSVGAGEADTQYF. In nucleotides, the CDR3 is TGTGCCACCAGTGTAGGAGCGGGAGAGGCAGATACGCAGTATTTT.

This clonotype has a handful of counts. The genes are TRBV3-1 and TRBJ2-3; TRBD1 is a possible D gene (6 bases). CDR3 length: 15 residues. Germline V gene data show CDR1 as LGHDT and CDR2 as YNNKEL (reference sequence). Trimming removed 6 bases at V and 4 bases at J, with 17 bases between. The CDR3 region is CASSIGTSGADTQYF. In DNA, the CDR3 is TGTGCCAGCAGTATCGGGACATCTGGCGCAGATACGCAGTATTTT.

This sequence joins TRBV20-1 and TRBJ2-3; 10 nucleotides line up with TRBD2. Trimming at V came to 3 bases and at J to 2 bases, leaving 5 bases not matched to a gene. CDR1 is DFQATT and CDR2 is SNEGSKA in the germline V gene (reference sequence). The CDR3 length is 15 residues. The CDR3 spells CSARTTSGITDTQYF. CDR3 bases: TGCAGTGCTAGGACAACTAGCGGGATCACAGATACGCAGTATTTT.

The rearrangement joins TRBV28 to TRBJ1-6, with D tentatively TRBD1 (5 bases). V lost 6 bases, J lost 6 bases, and 15 bases lay in between. This CDR3 contains 15 residues. CDR1 is MDHEN and CDR2 is SYDVKM in the germline V gene. The CDR3 coding sequence is TGTGCCAGCAGGTCGACAGAGACATCTAATTCACCCCTCCACTTT. Its protein product is CASRSTETSNSPLHF. The complete variable domain, with remaining parts taken from reference TRBV28 and TRBJ1-6, reads DVKVTQSSRYLVKRTGEKVFLECVQDMDHENMFWYRQDPGLGLRLIYFSYDVKMKEKGDIPEGYSVSREKKERFSLILESASTNQTSMYLCASRSTETSNSPLHFGNGTRLTVT.

About this clonotype: The junction departs from the called germline gene at one end, perhaps through a read error. The chain is built from TRBV7-2 and TRBJ2-1; D is possibly TRBD2 (6 bases). The CDR3 totals 16 residues. Germline CDR1 SGHTA, CDR2 FQGNSA. DNA for the CDR3: TGTGCCAGCAGCTTAGCTGGAGGGGCAGTATACAATGAGCGGTTCTTC. Translated: CASSLAGGAVYNERFF.

The genes are TRBV5-5 and TRBJ2-3; TRBD1 or TRBD2 may be the D gene (6 bases each). V was pared by 3 bases and J by 9 bases, with 17 bases between. The CDR3 contains 14 residues. CDR1 and CDR2 (germline): SGHKS, YYEKEE (reference sequence). Written as DNA, the CDR3 is TGTGCCAGCAGCTATAGAAATACAGGGAGGACGCAGTATTTT. Amino acids: CASSYRNTGRTQYF.

About this clonotype: This could be a read error, since a much larger clone is one nucleotide away. The chain has TRBV3-1 and TRBJ2-5, with D unclear. CDR1 is LGHDT and CDR2 is YNNKEL in the germline V gene (reference sequence). CDR3 length: 14 residues. V was cut by 0 bases and J by 4 bases, with 9 bases left in between. Written as DNA, the CDR3 is TGTGCCAGCAGCCAAGATCCGGGTGCAGAGACCCAGTACTTC. The encoded protein is CASSQDPGAETQYF.

The CDR3 DNA follows: TGCAGTGCTAGAGAGCTCCGGACAGGGAGCTCCTATAATTCACCCCTCCACTTT. This sequence encodes CSARELRTGSSYNSPLHF. J is TRBJ1-6 and V is TRBV20-1; 8 nucleotides agree with TRBD1. V gave up 0 bases and J gave up 0 bases; unmatched junction bases: 7. CDR1 and CDR2 (germline): DFQATT, SNEGSKA (reference sequence). This CDR3 comprises 18 residues.

V and J are TRBV14 and TRBJ2-7; 8 nucleotides match TRBD1. CDR1 and CDR2 from the germline V gene are SGHDN and FVKESK. This CDR3 has 14 amino acids. After removal of 0 bases from V and 10 bases from J, the junction contained 8 bases not matched to a gene. The CDR3 sequence is CASSQDLRTGSQYF. The CDR3 region has the DNA TGTGCCAGCAGCCAAGATCTAAGGACAGGGTCCCAGTACTTC.

This clonotype has only a few counts. The genes are TRBV7-9 and TRBJ2-1; 9 bases agree with TRBD2. This CDR3 is built from 16 residues. V lost 2 bases and J lost 10; bases outside the gene matches: 12. CDR1 and CDR2 from the germline V gene are SEHNR and FQNEAQ (reference sequence). CDR3 nucleotides: TGTGCCAGCAGCTTAATCGGCGGGAGGGGCCCTCGGGAGCAGTTCTTC. Translated: CASSLIGGRGPREQFF.

The table lists this clonotype with a few counts. The V gene is TRBV29-1, the J gene TRBJ2-5, with TRBD2 matching over 14 bases. CDR1 and CDR2 (germline): SQVTM, ANQGSEA. Losses at the gene ends were 2 bases for V and 2 bases for J; bases not matched to a gene: 4. This CDR3 is 16 amino acids long. CDR3 in amino acids: CSVERLAGGPQETQYF. CDR3 nucleotide sequence: TGCAGCGTTGAAAGACTAGCGGGAGGGCCGCAAGAGACCCAGTACTTC.

This chain uses TRBV20-1 with TRBJ2-4; 10 bases map to TRBD2. V was clipped by 3 bases and J by 3 bases; unmatched bases: 8. The CDR3 totals 16 residues. CDR1 and CDR2 from the germline V gene are DFQATT and SNEGSKA (reference sequence). The CDR3 DNA sequence: TGCAGTGCTAGTCGGGGAGCGGGAGGGCTCAAAAACATTCAGTACTTC. As protein: CSASRGAGGLKNIQYF.

This clonotype was seen only a few times. CDR3 sequence (DNA): TGCAGTGCTAGAGAGGACGGATATGGCTACACCTTC. It translates to CSAREDGYGYTF. The chain has TRBV20-1 and TRBJ1-2; D not resolved. The germline gives CDR1 DFQATT, CDR2 SNEGSKA (reference sequence). Trimming removed 0 bases at V and 5 bases at J, with 7 bases between. The CDR3 sequence is 12 residues long.

This clonotype occurred once. Mismatch with germline at one junction end may stem from a read error. The gene calls are TRBV12-3 or TRBV12-4 and TRBJ2-3, with D possibly being TRBD2 (6 bases). This CDR3 is 16 amino acids long. CDR3: CASSPRVGGSTDTEYF. The CDR3 region has the DNA TGTGCCAGCAGTCCGAGAGTGGGGGGTAGCACAGATACGGAGTATTTT.

V and J are TRBV2 and TRBJ2-7; D unresolved. Deletions cut 7 bases from V and 5 bases from J, with 21 bases between. The CDR3 loop spans 15 amino acids. Per the germline V gene, CDR1 is SNHLY and CDR2 is FYNNEI. CDR3 sequence (DNA): TGTGCCAGCATCTACCGTTGGCCCGTTGCGGACGAGCAGTACTTC. The encoded protein is CASIYRWPVADEQYF.